This T cell receptor beta chain was sequenced for a study of T cell responses to AZD1222 COVID-19 vaccine. The germline gives CDR1 SGHAT, CDR2 FQNNGV. This CDR3 contains 14 residues. Trimming removed 3 bases at V and 0 bases at J, with 8 bases between. The method was immunoSEQ multiplex PCR; TCRdb's version includes in-frame clones alone and lacks a portion of them. The sample has about 67,000 clones, approximately 81% seen once. Findings and limits, study-wide: Unmutated variant regions are reportedly targeted by nearly half of spike-specific TCRs.

Of note for this clone: Antigen: not known.

This specimen consisted of peripheral blood, obtained on day 0 of AZD1222 vaccination. The receptor was derived from an adult in good health. V usage is TRBV11-2 and J usage is TRBJ1-2; D not certain. The CDR3 loop is CASSFGSSNYGYTF. The DNA for the CDR3 is TGTGCCAGCAGCTTCGGATCTTCTAACTATGGCTACACCTTC.